This T cell receptor beta chain comes out of a study of identical twins. A universal primer site arose from template switching, and cDNA bore unique molecular identifiers. TCRdb itself ran the 5' RACE reads through MiXCR, one entry per CDR3 protein. Here the sample spans 400,000 to 500,000 distinct CDR3 sequences, 13% to 15% being singletons. This clonotype was seen only a few times. Looked up from germline, CDR1 is SNHLY and CDR2 is FYNNEI. V lost 11 bases and J lost 0; bases outside the gene matches: 6. The CDR3 runs to 14 residues. Healthy Caucasians were all of the donors. These data were also filed under a second study, of yellow fever vaccine responses in identical twins.

This receptor was obtained from a woman under 30 in good health. The specimen was CD4+ T cells sorted from blood. This chain uses TRBV2 with TRBJ2-1; the match to TRBD1 covers 8 bases. The DNA of the CDR3 is TGTGCCTGGGGGACAGGCAACTCCTACAATGAGCAGTTCTTC. Protein sequence: CAWGTGNSYNEQFF. Variable domain in full (rest from reference TRBV2 and TRBJ2-1): EPEVTQTPSHQVTQMGQEVILRCVPISNHLYFYWYRQILGQKVEFLVSFYNNEISEKSEIFDDQFSVERPDGSNFTLKIRSTKLEDSAMYFCAWGTGNSYNEQFFGPGTRLTVL.